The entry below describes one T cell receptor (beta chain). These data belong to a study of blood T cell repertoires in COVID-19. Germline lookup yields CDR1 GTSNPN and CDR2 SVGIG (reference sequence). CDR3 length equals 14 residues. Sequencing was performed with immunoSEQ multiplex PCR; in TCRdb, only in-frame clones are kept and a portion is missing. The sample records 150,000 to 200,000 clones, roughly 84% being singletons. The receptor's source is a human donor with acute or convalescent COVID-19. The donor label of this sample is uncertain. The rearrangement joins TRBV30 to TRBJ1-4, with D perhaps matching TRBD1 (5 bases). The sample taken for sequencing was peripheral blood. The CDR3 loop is CASRTGATNEKLFF. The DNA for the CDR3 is TGTGCTTCTCGGACGGGGGCAACTAATGAAAAACTGTTTTTT. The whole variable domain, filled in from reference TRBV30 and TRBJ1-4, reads SQTIHQWPATLVQPVGSPLSLECTVEGTSNPNLYWYRQAAGRGLQLLFYSVGIGQISSEVPQNLSASRPQDRQFILSSKKLLLSDSGFYLCASRTGATNEKLFFGSGTQLSVL.